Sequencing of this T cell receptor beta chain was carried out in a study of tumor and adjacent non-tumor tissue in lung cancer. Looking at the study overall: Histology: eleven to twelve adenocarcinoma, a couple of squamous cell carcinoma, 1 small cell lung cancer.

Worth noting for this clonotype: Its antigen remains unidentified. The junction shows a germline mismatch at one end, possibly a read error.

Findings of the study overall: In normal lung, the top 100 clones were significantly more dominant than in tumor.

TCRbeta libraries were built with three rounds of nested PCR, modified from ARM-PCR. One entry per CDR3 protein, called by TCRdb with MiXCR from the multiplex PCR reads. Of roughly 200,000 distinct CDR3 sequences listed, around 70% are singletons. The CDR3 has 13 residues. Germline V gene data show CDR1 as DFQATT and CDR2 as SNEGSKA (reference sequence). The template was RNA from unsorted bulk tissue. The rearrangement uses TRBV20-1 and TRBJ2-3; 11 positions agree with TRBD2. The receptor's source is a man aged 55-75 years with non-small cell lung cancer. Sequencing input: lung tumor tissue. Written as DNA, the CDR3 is TGCAGTGCTAGTCTAGCGGGAGGCTATACGCAATATTTT. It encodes CSASLAGGYTQYF.